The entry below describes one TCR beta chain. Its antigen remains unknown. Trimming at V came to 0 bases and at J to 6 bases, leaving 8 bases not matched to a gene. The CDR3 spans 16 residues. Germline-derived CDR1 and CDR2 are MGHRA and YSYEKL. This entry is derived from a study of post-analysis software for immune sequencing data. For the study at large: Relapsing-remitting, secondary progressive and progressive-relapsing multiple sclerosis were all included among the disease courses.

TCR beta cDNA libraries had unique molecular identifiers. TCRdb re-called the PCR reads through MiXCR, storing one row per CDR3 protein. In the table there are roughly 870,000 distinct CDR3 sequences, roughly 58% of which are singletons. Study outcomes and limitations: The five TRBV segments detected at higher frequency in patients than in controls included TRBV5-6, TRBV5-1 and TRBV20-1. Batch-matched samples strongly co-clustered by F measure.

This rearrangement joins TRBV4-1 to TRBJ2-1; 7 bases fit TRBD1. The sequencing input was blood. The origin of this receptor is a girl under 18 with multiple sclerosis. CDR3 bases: TGCGCCAGCAGCCAAGAAGATGGGACAGTGGTCAATGAGCAGTTCTTC. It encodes CASSQEDGTVVNEQFF.